This is a list of T cell receptor beta chains from one sample in a study of chemoradiotherapy in HPV16-positive cancers. TCRdb's copy holds only in-frame clones and misses some; the assay was immunoSEQ multiplex PCR. The sample records about 14,000 clones, roughly 70% being singletons. The sample here was taken from a patient who underwent chemoradiotherapy. These receptors were obtained from a human donor with HPV-associated anogenital cancer. CDR3s include the opening cysteine and the closing phenylalanine or tryptophan. The D gene is left open where the match is weak. The listing skips clone size in some rows; elsewhere it reads once, few, many or a size class.

clone size	V gene	D gene	J gene	CDR3 DNA	CDR3 protein
few	TRBV7-8	NA	TRBJ1-5	TGTGCCAGCAGCTCACGGGAGGGCAATCAGCCCCAGCATTTT	CASSSREGNQPQHF
NA	TRBV5-1	NA	TRBJ2-7	TGCGCCAGCAGCTTGGGGCCGATCAACGAGCAGTACTTC	CASSLGPINEQYF
NA	TRBV7-9	NA	TRBJ1-4	TGTGCCAGCAGCTTAGGACAGTATGAAAAACTGTTTTTT	CASSLGQYEKLFF
once	TRBV7-7	TRBD2	TRBJ2-5	TGTGCTAGCAGCCTCGGCCGTCTAGCGGGGGGACAAGAGACCCAGTACTTC	CASSLGRLAGGQETQYF
NA	TRBV6-1	NA	TRBJ1-3	TGTGCCAGTCGACGAGGGGGAAACACCATATATTTT	CASRRGGNTIYF
few	TRBV9	NA	TRBJ1-6	TGTGCCAGCAGCGTAGGTGGAGATAATTCACCCCTCCACTTT	CASSVGGDNSPLHF
once	TRBV11-3	TRBD1	TRBJ2-7	TGTGCCAGCAGCTTAGCCGGGACAGGGAACGAGCAGTACTTC	CASSLAGTGNEQYF
NA	TRBV11-2	NA	TRBJ2-7	TGTGCCAGCAGCTTAGGGGGTCCCTACGAGCAGTACTTC	CASSLGGPYEQYF
NA	TRBV6-4	TRBD2	TRBJ2-3	TGTGCCAGCAGTGACGAGGCGGGGGGAAAGGATACGCAGTATTTT	CASSDEAGGKDTQYF
NA	TRBV10-3	NA	TRBJ2-7	TGTGCCATCAGTGCAGGCAACTACGAGCAGTACTTC	CAISAGNYEQYF
NA	TRBV7-9	NA	TRBJ2-3	TGTGCCAGCAGCTGGGACTCTAGCACAGATACGCAGTATTTT	CASSWDSSTDTQYF
few	TRBV2	NA	TRBJ1-5	TGTGCCAGCAGTCCACAGGGAATTAATCAGCCCCAGCATTTT	CASSPQGINQPQHF
few	TRBV7-3	NA	TRBJ1-1	TGTGCCAGCAGCCCGACCGGGGGAATGAACACTGAAGCTTTCTTT	CASSPTGGMNTEAFF
NA	TRBV4-1	TRBD2	TRBJ2-3	TGCGCCAGCAGCCAAGCCGGGACTAGCGGGGCGGGACCCACAGATACGCAGTATTTT	CASSQAGTSGAGPTDTQYF
NA	TRBV30	NA	TRBJ1-1	TGTGCCTGGACGGGGGGATCCACTGAAGCTTTCTTT	CAWTGGSTEAFF
NA	TRBV28	NA	TRBJ2-7	TGTGCCAGCAGTTTATTAGGCGGGGGCCAGAGCTCCTACGAGCAGTACTTC	CASSLLGGGQSSYEQYF
NA	TRBV21-1	NA	TRBJ1-2	TGTGCCAGCAGCAAAAGACTGAGACAGGGGATCGAGGCCTACACCTTC	CASSKRLRQGIEAYTF
NA	TRBV9	NA	TRBJ1-1	TGTGCCAAAGCAGGCGTGAACACTGAAGCTTTCTTT	CAKAGVNTEAFF
NA	TRBV2	NA	TRBJ1-3	TGTGCCAGCAGTGAGGGGACACCCGGAAACACCATATATTTT	CASSEGTPGNTIYF
NA	TRBV28	NA	TRBJ1-2	TGTGCCAGCAGTGCGGGGTTAGGGGGCTACACCTTC	CASSAGLGGYTF